This T cell receptor (beta chain) was identified in a study of glioma-infiltrating T cells (dated by TCRdb to 2016 to 2018). Some background on the complete study: The low-grade gliomas were WHO grade II oligodendrogliomas or astrocytomas, while the glioblastomas were WHO grade IV tumors sampled at initial diagnosis rather than at recurrent diagnosis. Sequencing coverage of roughly 4- to 11-fold of roughly one million peripheral T cells was targeted for blood libraries. The paired cohort comprised three low-grade glioma patients, several primary glioblastoma patients and three non-glioma patients contributing non-neoplastic brain tissue. Glioma tissue, non-neoplastic brain tissue and matched peripheral blood mononuclear cells were used as sources from which TCR alpha- and beta-chain repertoires were sequenced. Each tissue-infiltrating repertoire was compared with the same patient's peripheral blood repertoire to measure divergence between tissue and blood T-cell populations. Before surgery, glioma patients were given dexamethasone for six or fewer days.

The study at large found these results: The group comparisons were based on small numbers of patients: three non-neoplastic, three low-grade glioma and eight glioblastoma patients. In non-neoplastic patients, VJ-independent divergence between tissue and blood fell below expectation, whereas in all gliomas, and especially in low-grade gliomas, the divergence rose above expectation. Only a very small number of CDR3 sequences turned up in both tissue and blood, a result put down to high CDR3 diversity combined with limited sampling. Patients with low tissue-blood divergence were marked by a signature set of shared blood CDR3 motifs, and this signature set was depleted in highly divergent patients.

TCR alpha and beta CDR3 regions were amplified with the iRepertoire nested amplicon-rescue multiplex PCR (arm-PCR) platform from RNA. One-step reverse transcription and amplification used roughly 100-450 ng of tissue mRNA or PBMC total RNA as input. Following bead purification, Illumina adapters were added by a secondary multiplex PCR, and libraries between 200 and 400 bp were gel-purified. Libraries carried internal 6-nucleotide barcodes used for demultiplexing. Sequencing of libraries was performed on an Illumina MiSeq with 2x220 or 2x250 nucleotide paired-end reads. Per the authors' processing: FLASH 1.2.11 was used to merge paired reads, and BWA-MEM then aligned the reads to the GRCh37 human genome before TRA and TRB reads were extracted. For V and J assignment, an IMGT-derived reference of cassette sequences and CDR3 motifs that included pseudogenes was used. Reads were translated in three frames, and productive CDR3s were defined by a C…FGXG motif without stop codons. Unique combinations of V-J cassette pair and CDR3 amino acid sequence were defined as clonotypes. Hamming distance filtering was applied to reads, with thresholds set by the sequence error rate of each sample in mapped regions. TCRdb handled the public reads itself, with Q25 trimming in fastp and clone calling in MiXCR, and kept productive beta chains. Identical CDR3 proteins give one entry, which carries the most common genes and DNA. The V and J calls come from TCRdb's annotation, not from the publication. Present in this sample are around 390,000 distinct CDR3 sequences, about two fifths of which were seen just once. The ten largest clonotypes hold more than 10% of the sample.

Immediately after resection, surgical brain or tumor specimens were cryofrozen in liquid nitrogen, and peripheral blood cells were collected at the same time. This clonotype was picked up a small number of times. The antigen it recognizes is unknown. No base-level quality is on record; no much larger clone is a single base apart. Sequenced input: glioma tissue, nonneoplastic brain tissue, or PBMCs (not recorded which). The clonotype was recovered from a human donor with low-grade glioma or glioblastoma, undergoing nonglioma brain surgery, or in good health (not recorded which).

DNA sequence: TGTGCCAGCAGCTCAGGGGTCGCCTACGAGCAGTACTTC. Translated, this gives CASSSGVAYEQYF. The chain is assembled from TRBV7-9 and TRBJ2-7, with TRBD1 as a weak D call on 6 bases. The CDR3 covers 13 residues, taking in both the cysteine and the phenylalanine. Only the CDR3 DNA is retained, 39 bases long and in frame from the first base. Looking up the germline V gene (reference sequence) yields CDR1 SEHNR and CDR2 FQNEAQ. Deletion took 4 bases off V and 2 bases off J, with a span of 9 bases between the germline ends.